The TCR beta chain under discussion was sequenced for a study of blood T cell repertoires in COVID-19 (dated by TCRdb to about 2020). Concerning the study at large: The collaborator samples originated in the United States, Italy and Spain and spanned the acute and convalescent phases of COVID-19. The samples were drawn from two sources: the first 160 participants of the ongoing ImmuneRACE study, and 1,254 subjects contributed by 6 global collaborators. Subjects who had been exposed to COVID-19, were actively infected with it, or had recovered from it provided the deeply sampled blood TCRbeta repertoires that made up the dataset. A freely available public database, intended as a resource for researchers studying the immune response to SARS-CoV-2, is where the repertoires were released. The material from the prospective study consisted of cDNA or gDNA derived from T cells, B-cell-depleted T cells, or PBMCs. Where HLA class I and class II types were available, the types were taken from metadata supplied by the sample provider, not from assay-based typing. A de-identified subject ID, COVID-19 status, age in years and sex were almost always included in the sample metadata.

Comments on this clone: Its binding antigen is unknown. No base quality information exists; no much larger clone differs at one position.

General findings and caveats noted by the study authors: Clinical and demographic metadata were provided uncurated, with the amount varying by source and participant.

CDR1 is given as SGHTA and CDR2 as FQGNSA, both from the germline V gene. The CDR3 runs 18 residues from the cysteine to the phenylalanine. Of all the DNA, just the CDR3 is kept, 54 bases in frame from base 1. V ends up 3 bases short and J 7 bases short, with an unmatched junction base count of 15. Collaborating institutions collected whole blood in K2EDTA tubes following their own protocols. For TCRbeta analysis, collaborator samples were shipped as frozen whole blood, as isolated PBMCs, or as DNA extracted from either sample type. TCRbeta CDR3 regions were amplified from genomic DNA using the immunoSEQ Assay, a bias-controlled multiplex PCR. For the original study's pipeline: Nucleated cell counts per sample were estimated from amplification of reference gene primers within the assay. Sequence reads were collapsed and filtered to measure the absolute abundance of every unique TCRbeta CDR3 rearrangement. For each sample, productive Simpson clonality was calculated as the square root of Simpson's diversity index over productive rearrangements. TCRdb limited this immuneACCESS table to in-frame rearrangements with V and J called. A share of clones is missing; checked studies link under half to unresolved V genes, and the rest is unexplained. V, J and clone size are those of that table, while D and trimming were read from the DNA. Across this sample there are roughly 6,000 clones, with just under 75% seen only once. About 15% of the sample belongs to the ten largest clones.

What was sequenced was peripheral blood. The receptor was derived from a man in his fifties or sixties with acute or convalescent COVID-19. The rearrangement joined TRBV7-2 to TRBJ2-1; 10 bases in the junction line up with TRBD2. The nucleotides are TGTGCCAGCAGCTTTAGTCGCTTAGCGGGGGGCCAGGTGAATGAGCAGTTCTTC. This yields the protein CASSFSRLAGGQVNEQFF.